This T cell receptor (beta chain) is drawn from a study of T cell changes during pregnancy in multiple sclerosis. The repertoire was sequenced with immunoSEQ multiplex PCR; TCRdb's copy has only in-frame clones and lacks some. Found here are around 62,000 clones, around nine tenths of them singletons; the top ten hold roughly 1.5%. The CDR3 is 15 amino acids. CDR1 and CDR2 (germline): MNHEY, SVGAGI. The trim removed 5 bases at V and 1 base at J, leaving 4 bases unmatched. The chain joins TRBV6-5 to TRBJ2-2, with TRBD1 matching 7 bases. The sequenced sample was peripheral blood, obtained in the third trimester of pregnancy. The receptor comes from a female donor with multiple sclerosis, enrolled in a pregnancy study. Written as DNA, the CDR3 is TGTGCCAGCAGTCCCTGGACAGGGAACACCGGGGAGCTGTTTTTT. The encoded protein is CASSPWTGNTGELFF.